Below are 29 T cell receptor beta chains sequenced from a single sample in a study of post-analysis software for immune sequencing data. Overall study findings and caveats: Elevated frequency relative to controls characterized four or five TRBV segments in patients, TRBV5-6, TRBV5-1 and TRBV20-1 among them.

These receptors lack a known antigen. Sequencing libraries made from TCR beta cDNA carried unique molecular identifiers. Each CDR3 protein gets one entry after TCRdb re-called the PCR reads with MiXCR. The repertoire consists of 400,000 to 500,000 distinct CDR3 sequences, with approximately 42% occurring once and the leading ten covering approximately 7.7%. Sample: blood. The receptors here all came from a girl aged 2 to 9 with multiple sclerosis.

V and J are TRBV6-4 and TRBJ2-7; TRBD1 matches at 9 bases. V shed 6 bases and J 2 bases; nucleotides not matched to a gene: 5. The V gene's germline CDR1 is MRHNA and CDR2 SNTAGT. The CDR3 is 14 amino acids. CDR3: CASSQDRGPYEQYF. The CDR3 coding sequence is TGTGCCAGCAGCCAGGACAGGGGCCCCTACGAGCAGTACTTC.

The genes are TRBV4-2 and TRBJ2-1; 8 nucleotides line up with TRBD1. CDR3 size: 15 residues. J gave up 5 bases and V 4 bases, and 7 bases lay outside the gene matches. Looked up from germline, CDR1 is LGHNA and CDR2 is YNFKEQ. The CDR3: CASSLNGQGDNEQFF. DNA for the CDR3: TGTGCCAGCAGCCTCAACGGACAGGGAGACAATGAGCAGTTCTTC.

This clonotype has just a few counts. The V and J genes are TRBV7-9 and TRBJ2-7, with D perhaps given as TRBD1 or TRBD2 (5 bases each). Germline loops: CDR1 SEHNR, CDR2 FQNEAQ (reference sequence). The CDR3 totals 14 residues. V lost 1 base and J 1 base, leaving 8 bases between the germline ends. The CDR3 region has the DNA TGTGCCAGCAGCTTAGGAGGGGAGTCCTACGAGCAGTACTTC. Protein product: CASSLGGESYEQYF.

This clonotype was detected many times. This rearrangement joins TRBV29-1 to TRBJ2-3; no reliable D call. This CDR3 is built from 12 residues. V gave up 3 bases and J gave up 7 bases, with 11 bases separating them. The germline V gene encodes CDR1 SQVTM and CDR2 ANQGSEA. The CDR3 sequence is CSVDFSRYTQYF. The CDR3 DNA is TGCAGCGTTGATTTTAGCAGGTATACGCAGTATTTT.

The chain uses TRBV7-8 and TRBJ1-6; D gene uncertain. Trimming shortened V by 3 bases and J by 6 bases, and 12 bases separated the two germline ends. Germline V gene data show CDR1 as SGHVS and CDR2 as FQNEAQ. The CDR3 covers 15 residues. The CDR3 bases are TGTGCCAGCAGCTTGCAGCTGCTATCTAATTCACCCCTCCACTTT. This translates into CASSLQLLSNSPLHF.

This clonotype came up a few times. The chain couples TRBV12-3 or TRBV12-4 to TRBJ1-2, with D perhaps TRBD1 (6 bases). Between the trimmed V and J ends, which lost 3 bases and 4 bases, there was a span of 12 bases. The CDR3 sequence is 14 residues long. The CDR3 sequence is CASSFGQGFYGYTF. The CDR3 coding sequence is TGTGCCAGCAGTTTTGGGCAGGGGTTCTATGGCTACACCTTC.

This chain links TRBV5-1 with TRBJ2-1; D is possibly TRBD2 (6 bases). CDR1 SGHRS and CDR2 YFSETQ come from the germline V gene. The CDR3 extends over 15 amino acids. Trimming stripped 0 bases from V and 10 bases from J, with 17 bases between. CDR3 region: CASSLDGGTYYEQFF. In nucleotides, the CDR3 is TGCGCCAGCAGCTTGGACGGGGGAACTTACTACGAGCAGTTCTTC. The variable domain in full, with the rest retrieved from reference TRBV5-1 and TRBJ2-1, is KAGVTQTPRYLIKTRGQQVTLSCSPISGHRSVSWYQQTPGQGLQFLFEYFSETQRNKGNFPGRFSGRQFSNSRSEMNVSTLELGDSALYLCASSLDGGTYYEQFFGPGTRLTVL.

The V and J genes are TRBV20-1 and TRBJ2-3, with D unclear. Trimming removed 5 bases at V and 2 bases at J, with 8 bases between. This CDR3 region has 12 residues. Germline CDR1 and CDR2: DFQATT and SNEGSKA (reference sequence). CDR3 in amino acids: CSAPDDTDTQYF. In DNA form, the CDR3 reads TGCAGTGCTCCCGACGACACAGATACGCAGTATTTT.

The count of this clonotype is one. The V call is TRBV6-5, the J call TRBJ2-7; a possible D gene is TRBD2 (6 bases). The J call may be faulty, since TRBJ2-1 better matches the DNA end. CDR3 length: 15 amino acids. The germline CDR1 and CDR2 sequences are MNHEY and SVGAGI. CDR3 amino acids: CASSYSTLAIGEQFF. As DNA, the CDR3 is TGTGCCAGCAGTTACTCGACCCTAGCGATCGGCGAGCAGTTCTTC.

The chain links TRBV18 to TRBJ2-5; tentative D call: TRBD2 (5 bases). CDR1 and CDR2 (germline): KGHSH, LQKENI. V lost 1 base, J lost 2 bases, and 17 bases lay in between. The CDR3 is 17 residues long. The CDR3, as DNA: TGTGCCAGCTCACCACAAAGGGCCGGGGTGATACAAGAGACCCAGTACTTC. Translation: CASSPQRAGVIQETQYF. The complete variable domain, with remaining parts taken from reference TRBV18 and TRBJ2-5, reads NAGVMQNPRHLVRRRGQEARLRCSPMKGHSHVYWYRQLPEEGLKFMVYLQKENIIDESGMPKERFSAEFPKEGPSILRIQQVVRGDSAAYFCASSPQRAGVIQETQYFGPGTRLLVL.

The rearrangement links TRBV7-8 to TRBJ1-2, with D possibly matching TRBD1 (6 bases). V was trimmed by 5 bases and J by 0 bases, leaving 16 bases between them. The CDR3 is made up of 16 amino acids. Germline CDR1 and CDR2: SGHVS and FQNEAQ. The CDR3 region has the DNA TGTGCCAGCAGCCCAGCGGGGGCCGTTACTAACTATGGCTACACCTTC. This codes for CASSPAGAVTNYGYTF.

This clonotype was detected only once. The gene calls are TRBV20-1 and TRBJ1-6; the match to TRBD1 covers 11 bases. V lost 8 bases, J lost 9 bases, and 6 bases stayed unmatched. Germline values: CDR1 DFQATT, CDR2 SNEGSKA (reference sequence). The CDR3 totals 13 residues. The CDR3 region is CSSSGTGGSPLHF. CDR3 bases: TGCAGTTCCTCCGGGACAGGGGGTTCACCCCTCCACTTT.

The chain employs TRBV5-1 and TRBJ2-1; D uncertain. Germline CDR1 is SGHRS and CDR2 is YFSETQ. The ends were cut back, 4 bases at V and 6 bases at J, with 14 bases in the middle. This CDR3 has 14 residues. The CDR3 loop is CASSPYFESNEQFF. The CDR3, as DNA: TGCGCCAGCAGCCCCTACTTCGAGAGCAATGAGCAGTTCTTC.

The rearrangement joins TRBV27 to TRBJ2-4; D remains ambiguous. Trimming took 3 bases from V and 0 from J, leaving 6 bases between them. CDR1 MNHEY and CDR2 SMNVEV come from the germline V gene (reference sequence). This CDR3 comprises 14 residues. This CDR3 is CASSFGKAKNIQYF. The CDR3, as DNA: TGTGCCAGCAGTTTTGGGAAAGCCAAAAACATTCAGTACTTC.

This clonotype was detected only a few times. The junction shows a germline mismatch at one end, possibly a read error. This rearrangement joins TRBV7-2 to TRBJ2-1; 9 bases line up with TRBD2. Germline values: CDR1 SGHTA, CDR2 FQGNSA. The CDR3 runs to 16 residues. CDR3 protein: CASSLWLLAGGNGQFF. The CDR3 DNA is TGTGCCAGCAGTTTATGGTTACTAGCGGGCGGAAATGGGCAGTTCTTC. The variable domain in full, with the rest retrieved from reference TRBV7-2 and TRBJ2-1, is GAGVSQSPSNKVTEKGKDVELRCDPISGHTALYWYRQSLGQGLEFLIYFQGNSAPDKSGLPSDRFSAERTGGSVSTLTIQRTQQEDSAVYLCASSLWLLAGGNGQFFGPGTRLTVL.

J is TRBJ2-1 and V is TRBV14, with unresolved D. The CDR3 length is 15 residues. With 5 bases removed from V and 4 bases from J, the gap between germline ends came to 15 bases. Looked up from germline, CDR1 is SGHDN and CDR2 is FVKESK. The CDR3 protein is CASSSRRFMYNEQFF. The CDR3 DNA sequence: TGTGCCAGCAGCTCGCGCAGGTTCATGTACAATGAGCAGTTCTTC.

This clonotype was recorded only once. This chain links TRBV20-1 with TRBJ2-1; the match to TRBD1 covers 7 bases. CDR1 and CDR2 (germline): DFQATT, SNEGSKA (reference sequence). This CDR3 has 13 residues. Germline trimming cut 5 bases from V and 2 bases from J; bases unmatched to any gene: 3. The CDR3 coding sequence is TGCAGTGCTGCCGGGACAGCCTACAATGAGCAGTTCTTC. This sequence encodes CSAAGTAYNEQFF.

CDR3 nucleotide sequence: TGTGCCAGCAGCCAAGATGGGGCTAGCGGGAGGAGATACAATGAGCAGTTCTTC. It codes for CASSQDGASGRRYNEQFF. The rearrangement uses TRBV3-1 and TRBJ2-1, with TRBD2 identical over 11 bases. Looked up from germline, CDR1 is LGHDT and CDR2 is YNNKEL (reference sequence). The CDR3 length is 18 residues. V shed 0 bases, J shed 4 bases, and the junction held 8 bases outside the gene matches.

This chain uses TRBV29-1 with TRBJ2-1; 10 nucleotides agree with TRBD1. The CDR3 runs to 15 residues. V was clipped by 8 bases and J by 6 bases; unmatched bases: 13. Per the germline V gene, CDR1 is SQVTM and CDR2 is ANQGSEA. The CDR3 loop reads CSTKHRDRGFNEQFF. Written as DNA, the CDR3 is TGCAGCACCAAGCACCGGGACAGGGGCTTCAATGAGCAGTTCTTC.

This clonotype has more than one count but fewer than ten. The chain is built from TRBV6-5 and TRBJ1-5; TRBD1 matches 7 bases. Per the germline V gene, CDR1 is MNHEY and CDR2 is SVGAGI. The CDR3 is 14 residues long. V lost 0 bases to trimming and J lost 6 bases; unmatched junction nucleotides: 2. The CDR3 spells CASSYSAGGQPQHF. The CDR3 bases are TGTGCCAGCAGTTACTCGGCAGGGGGTCAGCCCCAGCATTTT.

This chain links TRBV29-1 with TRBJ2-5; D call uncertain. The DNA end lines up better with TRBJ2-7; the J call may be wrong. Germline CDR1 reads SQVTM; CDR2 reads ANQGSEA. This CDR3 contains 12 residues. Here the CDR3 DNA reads TGCAGCGTGCGGCTGTTGGGGTACGAGCAGTACTTC. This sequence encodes CSVRLLGYEQYF.

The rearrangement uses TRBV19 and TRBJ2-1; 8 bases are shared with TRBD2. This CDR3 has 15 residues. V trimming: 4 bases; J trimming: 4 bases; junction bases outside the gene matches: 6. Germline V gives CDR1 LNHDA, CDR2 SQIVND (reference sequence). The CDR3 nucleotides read TGTGCCAGTAGTAATGTCCGGGAGGGATACAATGAGCAGTTCTTC. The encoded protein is CASSNVREGYNEQFF.

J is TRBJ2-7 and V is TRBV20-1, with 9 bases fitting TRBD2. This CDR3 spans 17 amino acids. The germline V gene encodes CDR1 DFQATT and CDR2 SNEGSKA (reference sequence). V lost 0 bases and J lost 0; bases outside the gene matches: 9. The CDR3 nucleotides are TGCAGTGCTAGAGATGCCCCGGGACTAGCAGTCTCCTACGAGCAGTACTTC. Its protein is CSARDAPGLAVSYEQYF.

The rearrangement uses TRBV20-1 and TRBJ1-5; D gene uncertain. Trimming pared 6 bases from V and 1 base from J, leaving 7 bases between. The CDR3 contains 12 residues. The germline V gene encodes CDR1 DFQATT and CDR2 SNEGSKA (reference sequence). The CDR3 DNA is TGCAGTGCAGGGAGGAGCAATCAGCCCCAGCATTTT. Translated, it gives CSAGRSNQPQHF.

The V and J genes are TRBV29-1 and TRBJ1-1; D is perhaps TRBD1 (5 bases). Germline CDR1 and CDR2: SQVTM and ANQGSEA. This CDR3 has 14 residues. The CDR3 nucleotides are TGCAGTATCCGGAGCGGAGGGGATCGCACTGAAGCTTTCTTT. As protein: CSIRSGGDRTEAFF.

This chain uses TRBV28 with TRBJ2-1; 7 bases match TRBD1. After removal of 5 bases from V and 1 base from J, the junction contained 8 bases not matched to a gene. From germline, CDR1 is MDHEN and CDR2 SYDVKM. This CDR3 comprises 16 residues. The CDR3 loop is CASSRWTGRSYNEQFF. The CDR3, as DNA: TGTGCCAGCAGTAGGTGGACAGGCCGGTCCTACAATGAGCAGTTCTTC.

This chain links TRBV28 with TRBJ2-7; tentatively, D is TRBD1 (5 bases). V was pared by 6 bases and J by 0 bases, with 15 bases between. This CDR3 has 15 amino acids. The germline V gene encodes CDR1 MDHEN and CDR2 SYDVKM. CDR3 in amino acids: CASSSDRTLSYEQYF. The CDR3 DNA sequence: TGTGCCAGCAGCTCCGATAGGACACTCTCCTACGAGCAGTACTTC.

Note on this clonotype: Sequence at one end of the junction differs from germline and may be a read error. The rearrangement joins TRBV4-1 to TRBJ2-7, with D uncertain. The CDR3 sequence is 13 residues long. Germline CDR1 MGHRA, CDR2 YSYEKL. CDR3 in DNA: TGCGCCGGCAGCCAAGGCAGGACCTACGAGCAGTACTTC. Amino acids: CAGSQGRTYEQYF.

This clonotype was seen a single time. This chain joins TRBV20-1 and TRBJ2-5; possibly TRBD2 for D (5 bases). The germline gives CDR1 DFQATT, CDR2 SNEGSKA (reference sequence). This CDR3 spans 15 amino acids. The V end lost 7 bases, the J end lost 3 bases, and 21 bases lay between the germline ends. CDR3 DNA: TGCAGTGGGGCGCGGACTTCAGGAGGAGAAGAGACCCAGTACTTC. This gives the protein CSGARTSGGEETQYF.